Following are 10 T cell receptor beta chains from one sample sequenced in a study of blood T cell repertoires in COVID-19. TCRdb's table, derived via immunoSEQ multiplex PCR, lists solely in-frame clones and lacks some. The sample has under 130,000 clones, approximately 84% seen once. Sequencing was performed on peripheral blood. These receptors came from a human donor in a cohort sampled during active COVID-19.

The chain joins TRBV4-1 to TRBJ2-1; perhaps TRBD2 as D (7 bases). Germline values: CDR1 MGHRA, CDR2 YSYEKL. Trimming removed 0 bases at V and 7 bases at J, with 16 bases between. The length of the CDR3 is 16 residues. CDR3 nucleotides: TGCGCCAGCAGCCAAGAGGGAGTGGGGGGGCTAAATGAGCAGTTCTTC. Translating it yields CASSQEGVGGLNEQFF.

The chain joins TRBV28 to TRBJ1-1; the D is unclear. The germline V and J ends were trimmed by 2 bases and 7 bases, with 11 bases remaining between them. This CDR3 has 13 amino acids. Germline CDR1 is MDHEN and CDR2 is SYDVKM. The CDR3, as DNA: TGTGCCAGCAGTTTAGATGCCCAGGTTGAAGCTTTCTTT. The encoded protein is CASSLDAQVEAFF.

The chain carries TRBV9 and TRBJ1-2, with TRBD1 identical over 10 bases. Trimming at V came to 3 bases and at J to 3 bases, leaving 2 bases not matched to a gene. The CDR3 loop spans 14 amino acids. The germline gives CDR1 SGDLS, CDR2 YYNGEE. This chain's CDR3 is CASSGQGADYGYTF. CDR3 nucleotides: TGTGCCAGCAGCGGACAGGGGGCGGACTATGGCTACACCTTC.

The CDR3 coding sequence is TGTGCCAGGAGCGGGAGGGGAGCCTCCTACAATGAGCAGTTCTTC. It codes for CARSGRGASYNEQFF. The rearrangement uses TRBV2 and TRBJ2-1; 10 positions agree with TRBD2. The CDR3 length is 15 residues. Germline assignment: CDR1 SNHLY and CDR2 FYNNEI. The trim removed 9 bases at V and 0 bases at J, leaving 5 bases unmatched.

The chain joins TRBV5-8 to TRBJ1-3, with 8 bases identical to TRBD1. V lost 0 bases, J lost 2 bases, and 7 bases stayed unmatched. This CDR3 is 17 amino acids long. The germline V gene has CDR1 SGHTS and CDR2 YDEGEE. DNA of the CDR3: TGTGCCAGCAGCTTGGTTCCAGGGGGCTATGCTGGAAACACCATATATTTT. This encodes CASSLVPGGYAGNTIYF. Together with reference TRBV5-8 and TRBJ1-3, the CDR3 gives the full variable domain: EAGVTQSPTHLIKTRGQQATLRCSPISGHTSVYWYQQALGLGLQFLLWYDEGEERNRGNFPPRFSGRQFPNYSSELNVNALELEDSALYLCASSLVPGGYAGNTIYFGEGSWLTVV.

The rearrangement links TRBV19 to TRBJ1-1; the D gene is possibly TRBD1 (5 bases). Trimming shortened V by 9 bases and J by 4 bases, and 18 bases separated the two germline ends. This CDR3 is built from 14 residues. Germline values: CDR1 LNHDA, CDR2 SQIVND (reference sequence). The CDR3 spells CASFRDFMTTEAFF. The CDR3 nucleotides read TGTGCCAGCTTCCGGGACTTTATGACCACTGAAGCTTTCTTT.

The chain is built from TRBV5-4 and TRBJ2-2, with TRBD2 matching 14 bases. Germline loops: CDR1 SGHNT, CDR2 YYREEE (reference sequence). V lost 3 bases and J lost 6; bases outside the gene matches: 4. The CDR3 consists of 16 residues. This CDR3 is CASSSQTSGGAGELFF. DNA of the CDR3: TGTGCCAGCAGCTCCCAGACTAGCGGGGGGGCCGGGGAGCTGTTTTTT.

The CDR3 coding sequence is TGTGCCAGCAGTTTGACAGTTAATTCACCCCTCCACTTT. Encoded protein: CASSLTVNSPLHF. This sequence joins TRBV28 and TRBJ1-6; D possibly corresponds to TRBD1 (5 bases). With 3 bases removed from V and 6 bases from J, the gap between germline ends came to 6 bases. Germline V CDR1 and CDR2: MDHEN, SYDVKM. This CDR3 has 13 residues.

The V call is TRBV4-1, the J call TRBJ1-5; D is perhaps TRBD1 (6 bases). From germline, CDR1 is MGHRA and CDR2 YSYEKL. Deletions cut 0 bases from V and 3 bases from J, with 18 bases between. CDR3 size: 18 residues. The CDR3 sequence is CASSQDGTGTYTNQPQHF. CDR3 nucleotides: TGCGCCAGCAGCCAAGATGGGACCGGGACATATACCAATCAGCCCCAGCATTTT.

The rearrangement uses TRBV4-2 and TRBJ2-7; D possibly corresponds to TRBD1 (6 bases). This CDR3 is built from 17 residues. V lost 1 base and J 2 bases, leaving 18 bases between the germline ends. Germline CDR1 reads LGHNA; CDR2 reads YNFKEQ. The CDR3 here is CASSQVSVRQGTYEQYF. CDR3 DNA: TGTGCCAGCAGCCAAGTCTCTGTAAGGCAGGGGACCTACGAGCAGTACTTC.